This TCR beta chain is drawn from a study of cytomegalovirus exposure and HLA in healthy donors (dated by TCRdb to 2015 to 2018). For context, the study as a whole: In an earlier analysis of roughly 500 of the donors, around 290 Gb of sequence data and 117 million unique TCR beta sequences from approximately 180 million T cells were reported. Both class I and class II loci were covered by HLA typing, at four-digit resolution. The number of donors typed differed by locus, with about 629-630 for A, B, C, DRB1 and DQB1, 522 for DQA1, under 610 for DPA1, and some 440 for DPB1. A later analysis re-examined previously published TCR beta repertoires from roughly 720 donors and added high-resolution HLA genotyping to investigate patterns of TCR occurrence. Donor age, sex, ethnicity and CMV serostatus were compiled together with the repertoire data. The study combined high-throughput TCR immunosequencing, statistical association of individual TCRs with disease status, and machine learning to predict cytomegalovirus infection status. Because of strong linkage in the cohort, four to six DR-DQ haplotypes were treated as single units for association and clustering. Around 320 gigabases of sequencing data and roughly 90 million unique TCR sequences were included in an early release covering several hundred HLA-typed donors. The study aimed to test whether signatures of past pathogen exposure could be identified by cataloging public T cell receptors. In the later analysis, no new phenotypic data were used to find candidate immune exposures; instead, reliance was placed on TCR beta sequences and their occurrence across donors. The study profiled the T cell repertoires of hundreds of subjects by immunosequencing and related them to cytomegalovirus serostatus. To decide whether each TCR beta V gene segment behaved as functional or pseudogenic, an earlier analysis of over 500 of the donors relied on high-throughput TCR beta sequencing. Along with the approximately 700-subject first cohort, a separate validation cohort of some 130 different subjects was used. The genetic ancestry cluster associated with self-reported Caucasian donors included around 76% of the roughly 410 genotyped donors. All discovery cohort repertoires had been generated using a single sequencing platform. Across some 400 genotyped donors of the cohort, an average of about 240,000 unique TCR beta nucleotide sequences per donor were sequenced, and about a sixth of those sequences were non-productive. A later genetic analysis used genome-wide SNP genotypes for about three fifths of the 666 donors, treating that subset as a discovery cohort. Overall study outcomes, separate from this receptor: Because counts were too low, about 15 rarely observed V segments, including chromosome 9 orphons, were left out of the earlier analysis of a few hundred of the donors. Because the 87-base-pair reads could not distinguish some IMGT-functional V segments, including TRBV6-2 and TRBV6-3, those segments were excluded. HLA typing was unavailable for some donors at each locus, so association tests used only the typed subset. A further reported finding was that TCR beta sequences accurately predicted the HLA-A and HLA-B alleles for most subjects in the first cohort. In a later analysis, several top co-occurrence clusters were reported to appear linked to parvovirus B19, influenza, CMV and Epstein-Barr virus. A group of highly shared sequence variants was considered likely to be a technical artifact of the sequencing pipeline. A later analysis found that most CMV-associated TCR beta chains appeared HLA-restricted, with HLA associations seemingly driven largely by CMV exposure. Immune exposure information for the cohort was limited to CMV serostatus. Assigning TCR associations to individual alleles was difficult when HLA alleles, especially DR and DQ, strongly co-occurred. The classifier was reported to diagnose cytomegalovirus status with high specificity and sensitivity in both the original cohort and the validation cohort. The authors suggested that the approach could potentially be generalized to other disease states and immunological phenotypes. Across donors, most TCR sequences were observed very rarely, whereas some public TCRs were present in many individuals. In this cohort, only TCR beta chains were sequenced, and detectable features were limited by the absence of alpha or paired-chain data. The presence/absence analyses assumed that sequencing depth was roughly uniform across donors, and that assumption may not be true. In a later analysis, the rate of TCR association differed among HLA loci, with DRB1 alleles having the most associated TCRs and HLA-C alleles having the fewest. In a later analysis, HLA-associated TCR beta chains showed more clonal expansion and lower generation probabilities than non-associated chains that were equally common. In a later analysis, some 18,000 TCR beta sequences were associated with specific HLA alleles at a false discovery rate of 0.05. In a later genetic analysis, a missense DCLRE1C variant was associated with V-gene and J-gene trimming of TCR beta chains, and the association was replicated in an independent cohort. In vitro tests confirmed that three of the cytomegalovirus-associated TCR beta chains recognize cytomegalovirus antigens. The study gave a list of about 160 TCR beta chains associated with cytomegalovirus. According to a later genetic analysis, donors in an Asian-associated ancestry cluster had fewer N-insertions in productive TCRs than the roughly 660-donor mean. Correlated functional status among segregating V segments might be attributable to linkage disequilibrium, but an unknown experimental factor could not be ruled out. In an earlier analysis of more than 450 of the donors, most TCR beta V segments were observed in productive rearrangements about 90% or about 30% of the time, broadly matching IMGT annotations.

In total, approximately 700 healthy bone marrow donors made up the cohort. At the time of sampling, all cohort members were nominally healthy, though unrecorded immune exposures were likely present. The donor was CMV seropositive and was included in the group of 250 to 350 seropositive cohort members. A peripheral blood sample was provided by each donor, and peripheral blood mononuclear cells were used for TCR beta sequencing. The Qiagen DNeasy Blood Extraction Kit was used to extract genomic DNA from the blood cell samples. The trim is 4 bases for V and 1 base for J, with a gap of 10 bases between the germline ends. The cysteine opens and the phenylalanine closes a CDR3 of 14 amino acids. Solely the CDR3 DNA is kept, with 42 bases framed from the first base. CDR1 LNHDA and CDR2 SQIVND are derived from the germline V gene (reference sequence). This clone has a handful of counts. It has no known antigen specificity. No clone much larger than this one lies a single base away; base qualities are absent.

The method behind the library was the immunoSEQ multiplex PCR assay. The multiplex PCR relied on a mix of 60 forward primers for TCR Vbeta segments and 13 reverse primers for TCR Jbeta segments. The CDR3 region of rearranged TCR beta genes was amplified from genomic DNA by a multiplex PCR assay. The Illumina HiSeq System was used to sequence the amplified TCR beta libraries as 87-base-pair reads. The authors' pipeline ran thus. A later analysis counted tens of millions of unique TCR beta chains across the 500 to 850 repertoires, and roughly 10 million of these chains were shared by at least two donors. Raw reads were error-corrected and collapsed into unique sequences by a nearest-neighbor algorithm in which closely related sequences were merged to remove PCR and sequencing errors. V, D and J gene segments were assigned by aligning CDR3 sequences to IMGT reference sequences. For a sequence to be retained, at least a six-nucleotide match to both a V gene segment and a J gene segment was required. Rearrangements were classified as productive when the CDR3 lacked stop codons and remained in frame with V and J, and all other rearrangements were classified as non-productive. CDR3 was defined according to IMGT convention as the region running from the second conserved V-encoded cysteine to the conserved J-encoded phenylalanine. The earlier analysis of about 590 of the donors excluded sequences that lacked an unambiguous match to a single V gene segment. An earlier analysis of fewer than 750 of the donors classified V segments as functional when productive rearrangements were above 56.7% and as segregating when the standard deviation between donors was above 5%. A statistical classification framework was developed to diagnose cytomegalovirus status using the catalog of TCR beta chain sequences. A later analysis assigned V and J genes by comparing TCR nucleotide sequences with IMGT/GENE-DB human TR gene sequences. The TCRdist pipeline was used in a later analysis to assign CDR3 sequences and most-parsimonious VDJ recombination scenarios. In a later analysis, each TCR beta chain was defined by its CDR3 amino acid sequence together with its V-gene family, and reads without a unique V-gene family were excluded. A later analysis removed roughly 590 highly shared, low-generation-probability nucleotide sequences to deal with suspected cross-contamination and a sequencing artifact. In a later analysis, a clonal expansion index for each public chain was calculated from normalized within-repertoire ranks of inferred template counts. In a later analysis, generation probabilities were computed using a VDJ recombination model fitted to out-of-frame rearrangements, and the results were checked against IGoR. Hypergeometric tests were used in a later analysis to score TCR-TCR, TCR-HLA and TCR-CMV co-occurrence, with a repertoire-size bias correction applied to the TCR pairs. In a later analysis, false discovery rates were estimated by permuting HLA or CMV assignments 20 times. In a later analysis, co-occurring TCRs were grouped using DBSCAN, and TCRdist sequence similarity was added for clustering within HLA-allele-positive subsets. Co-occurrence clustering excluded repertoires with fewer than 30,000 or more than 120,000 public chains, plus five with anomalous nucleotide sharing. The table was pulled from immuneACCESS by TCRdb, which kept in-frame rearrangements only. Such tables lose some clones; where checked, under half of the loss comes from unresolved V genes, and the rest has no known cause. Clone size and V and J calls were adopted from that table, with D and trimming inferred from the DNA. Here the sample has about 140,000 clones; roughly four fifths occur a single time. The ten largest clones add up to around a tenth of the sample.

The specimen sequenced was PBMCs. The receptor was isolated from a woman aged 55-70 years in good health and CMV-seropositive. The chain couples TRBV19 to TRBJ2-5, with the D gene not clear enough to name. This receptor carries the CDR3 CASSKYSFQETQYF. The DNA is TGTGCCAGTAGTAAATACAGCTTCCAAGAGACCCAGTACTTC.